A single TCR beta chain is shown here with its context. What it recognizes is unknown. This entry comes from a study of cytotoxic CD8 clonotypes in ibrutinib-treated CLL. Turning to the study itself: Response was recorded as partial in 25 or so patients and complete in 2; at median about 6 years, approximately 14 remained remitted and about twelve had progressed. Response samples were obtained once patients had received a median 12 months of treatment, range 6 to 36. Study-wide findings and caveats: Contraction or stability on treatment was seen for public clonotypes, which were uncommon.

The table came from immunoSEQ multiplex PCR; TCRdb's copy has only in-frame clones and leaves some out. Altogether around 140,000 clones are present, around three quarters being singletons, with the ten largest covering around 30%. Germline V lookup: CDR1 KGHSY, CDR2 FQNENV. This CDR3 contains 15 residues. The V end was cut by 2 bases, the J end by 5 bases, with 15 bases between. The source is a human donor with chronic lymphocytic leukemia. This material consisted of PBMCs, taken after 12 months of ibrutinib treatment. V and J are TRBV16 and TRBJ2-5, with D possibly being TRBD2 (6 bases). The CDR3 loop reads CASSQGTDPRETQYF. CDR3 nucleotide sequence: TGTGCCAGCAGCCAAGGGACTGATCCCAGGGAGACCCAGTACTTC.